The subject of this entry is one TCR beta chain. Germline CDR1 is SGHRS and CDR2 is YFSETQ. The CDR3 runs 15 residues. The germline V and J ends were trimmed by 4 bases and 7 bases, with 18 bases remaining between them. Only in-frame clones appear in the TCRdb table, and some are missing; sequencing was by immunoSEQ multiplex PCR. Of roughly 16,000 clones in the sample, 83% are singletons; the top ten hold about 35%. These data come from a study of T cells in localized non-small cell lung cancer. The source material was peripheral blood, sampled before any cancer treatment. The genes are TRBV5-1 and TRBJ2-1; D is unresolved. The clonotype was recovered from a male donor aged 60 or older with stage III lung adenocarcinoma. CDR3 nucleotides: TGCGCCAGCAGCATCCTTGGTCGGTTGTTGAATGAGCAGTTCTTC. Translation: CASSILGRLLNEQFF.